Below are 14 T cell receptor beta chains sequenced from a single sample in a study of vaccination and CD4 T cells after COVID-19. For these TCRs, the target antigens are not known. Scientists ran DNA taken from cultured CD4+ T cells through the Oncomine TCR Beta short-read assay for sequencing. TCRdb called the PCR reads again in MiXCR, with one record for every CDR3 protein. The sample has around 15,000 distinct CDR3 sequences; around three quarters are singletons. Noted treatment: roughly nine-day PBMC culture with coronavirus spike peptide pools or control peptides (ViraFEST assay). The sequencing input was CD4+ T cells from blood, cultured in vitro. These TCRs come from a human donor who had recovered from COVID-19.

This clonotype was detected a few times. The chain links TRBV6-2 or TRBV6-3 to TRBJ1-5; TRBD1 agrees at 7 bases. This CDR3 region has 17 residues. Germline V gives CDR1 MNHEY, CDR2 SVGEGT. V shed 5 bases, J shed 0 bases, and the junction held 10 bases outside the gene matches. CDR3: CASSPYRGRYSNQPQHF. The CDR3 DNA reads as TGTGCCAGCAGTCCGTACAGGGGCCGATATAGCAATCAGCCCCAGCATTTT.

The rearrangement uses TRBV20-1 and TRBJ2-1; 7 bases agree with TRBD2. The germline V gene encodes CDR1 DFQATT and CDR2 SNEGSKA (reference sequence). Losses at the gene ends were 6 bases for V and 8 bases for J; bases not matched to a gene: 7. The CDR3 loop spans 12 amino acids. As DNA, the CDR3 is TGCAGTGCCAGGGAGGGCCATGATGAGCAGTTCTTC. Translation: CSAREGHDEQFF.

This clonotype was counted a single time. V is TRBV2 and J is TRBJ2-1; possible D gene TRBD2, 6 bases. Trimming shortened V by 5 bases and J by 0 bases, and 14 bases separated the two germline ends. The germline CDR1 and CDR2 sequences are SNHLY and FYNNEI. This CDR3 is built from 16 residues. CDR3 residues: CASSLQGLSSYNEQFF. CDR3 bases: TGTGCCAGCAGTTTGCAGGGACTGAGCTCCTACAATGAGCAGTTCTTC.

J is TRBJ1-2 and V is TRBV7-2; D is possibly TRBD1 (6 bases). Germline V lookup: CDR1 SGHTA, CDR2 FQGNSA. The CDR3 runs 14 residues. V lost 4 bases and J 7 bases, leaving 16 bases between the germline ends. The chain's CDR3 is CASSYVRGPGGYTF. CDR3 in DNA: TGTGCCAGCAGCTACGTGCGGGGGCCGGGTGGCTACACCTTC.

The V and J genes are TRBV7-8 and TRBJ2-7; no clear D. Per germline, CDR1 SGHVS and CDR2 FQNEAQ. The V end was cut by 4 bases, the J end by 3 bases, with 10 bases between. The CDR3 covers 13 residues. CDR3 amino acids: CASSSIGIYEQYF. The DNA of the CDR3 is TGTGCCAGCAGCTCCATAGGGATCTACGAGCAGTACTTC.

The V and J genes are TRBV7-2 and TRBJ2-1; D not resolved. Trimming left V 2 bases short and J 9 bases short, with 5 bases between. Germline loops: CDR1 SGHTA, CDR2 FQGNSA. CDR3 length: 11 amino acids. The CDR3 loop is CASSLLREQFF. CDR3 in DNA: TGTGCCAGCAGCTTATTGCGTGAGCAGTTCTTC.

The table lists this clonotype with a few counts. The chain couples TRBV7-6 to TRBJ2-2; no reliable D call. The ends were cut back, 5 bases at V and 4 bases at J, with 8 bases in the middle. CDR3 length equals 13 residues. Per germline, CDR1 SGHVS and CDR2 FNYEAQ. The CDR3 loop reads CASSPTTTGELFF. CDR3 nucleotide sequence: TGTGCCAGCAGCCCAACCACCACCGGGGAGCTGTTTTTT.

The chain combines TRBV6-1 with TRBJ2-1; 7 bases line up with TRBD2. The CDR3 covers 15 residues. Germline CDR1 is MNHNS and CDR2 is SASEGT. Germline trimming cut 3 bases from V and 0 bases from J; bases unmatched to any gene: 2. CDR3 coding DNA: TGTGCCAGCAGTGACGGGAGGAGCTCCTACAATGAGCAGTTCTTC. The encoded protein is CASSDGRSSYNEQFF.

The rearrangement links TRBV15 to TRBJ1-3; tentatively, D is TRBD1 (6 bases). This CDR3 has 17 residues. The V gene's germline CDR1 is LNHNV and CDR2 YYDKDF (reference sequence). Trimming pared 2 bases from V and 2 bases from J, leaving 16 bases between. The chain's CDR3 is CATSRFGTGIAGNTIYF. As DNA, the CDR3 is TGTGCCACCAGCAGATTTGGAACAGGGATTGCTGGAAACACCATATATTTT.

This clonotype appeared a few times. The chain has TRBV20-1 and TRBJ1-5; D unclear. Looked up from germline, CDR1 is DFQATT and CDR2 is SNEGSKA (reference sequence). CDR3 length: 13 residues. Trimming cost V 4 bases and J 0 bases, with 7 bases left between them. CDR3 protein: CSAIGYSNQPQHF. CDR3 DNA sequence: TGCAGTGCTATAGGGTATAGCAATCAGCCCCAGCATTTT.

This chain links TRBV15 with TRBJ2-1; TRBD2 matches 8 bases. The J segment lost 7 bases and the V segment lost 1 base, leaving 12 bases of the junction unmatched. The CDR3 covers 17 residues. Germline V gene lookup returns CDR1 LNHNV and CDR2 YYDKDF (reference sequence). Here the CDR3 reads CATSRGGWGLGVNEQFF. As DNA, the CDR3 is TGTGCCACCAGCAGAGGGGGTTGGGGACTAGGGGTGAATGAGCAGTTCTTC.

This clonotype was seen just once. The V gene is TRBV11-2, the J gene TRBJ2-7; 8 bases align to TRBD2. V lost 4 bases and J lost 6; bases outside the gene matches: 8. Per germline, CDR1 SGHAT and CDR2 FQNNGV. The CDR3 length is 14 residues. The DNA of the CDR3 is TGTGCCAGCAGCTCAGTCACACGGGGGGGCGAGCAGTACTTC. As protein: CASSSVTRGGEQYF.

J is TRBJ2-5 and V is TRBV20-1, with 10 bases that match TRBD2. The CDR3 contains 13 residues. Germline V lookup: CDR1 DFQATT, CDR2 SNEGSKA (reference sequence). With 6 bases clipped from V and 5 bases from J, the junction kept 6 bases outside the gene matches. CDR3 residues: CSAEREGRETQYF. CDR3 in DNA: TGCAGTGCGGAGCGGGAGGGCCGGGAGACCCAGTACTTC.

The chain is built from TRBV6-5 and TRBJ2-5; D call uncertain. The CDR3 length is 15 residues. Trimming left V 0 bases short and J 1 base short, with 9 bases between. CDR1 MNHEY and CDR2 SVGAGI come from the germline V gene. The CDR3 coding sequence is TGTGCCAGCAGTTACTCTCACAACAGCCAAGAGACCCAGTACTTC. Translation gives CASSYSHNSQETQYF.